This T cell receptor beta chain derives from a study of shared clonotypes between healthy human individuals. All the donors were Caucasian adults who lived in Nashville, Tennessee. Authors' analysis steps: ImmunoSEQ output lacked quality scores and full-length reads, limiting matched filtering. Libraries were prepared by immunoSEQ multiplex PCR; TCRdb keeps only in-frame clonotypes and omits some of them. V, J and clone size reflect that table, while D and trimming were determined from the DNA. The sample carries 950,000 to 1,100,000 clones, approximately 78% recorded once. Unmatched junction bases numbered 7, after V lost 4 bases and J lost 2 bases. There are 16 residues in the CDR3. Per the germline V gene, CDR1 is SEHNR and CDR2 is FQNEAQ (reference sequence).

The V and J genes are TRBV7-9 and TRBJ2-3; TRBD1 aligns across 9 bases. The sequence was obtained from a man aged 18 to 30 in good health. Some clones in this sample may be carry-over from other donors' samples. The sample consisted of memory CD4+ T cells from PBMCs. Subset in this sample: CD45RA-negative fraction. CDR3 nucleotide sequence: TGTGCCAGCAGCTCCCGGGACAGGGCCTTCACAGATACGCAGTATTTT. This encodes CASSSRDRAFTDTQYF.